The TCR beta chain described here comes from a study of T cell responses to AZD1222 COVID-19 vaccine. Study-wide findings and caveats: The donor group comprised mostly white British people and more females; the analysis possibly underestimated clonal diversity. Compared with day 0, the breadth and depth of the Spike-specific TCR repertoire rose significantly after two doses of AZD1222.

Second-dose intervals near 4 or 12 weeks were combined. Profiling relied on immunoSEQ multiplex PCR, and the TCRdb table lists in-frame clones only, not all of them. The sample lists roughly 200,000 clones; just over 90% were seen once. For this clone: What it binds is not known.

The sequence was obtained from an adult who received the AZD1222 COVID-19 vaccine. This material consisted of peripheral blood, taken 28 days after the second AZD1222 dose.

CDR3 protein: CAIEGANSYEQYF. As DNA, the CDR3 is TGTGCCATCGAGGGAGCAAACTCCTACGAGCAGTACTTC. The chain uses TRBV10-3 and TRBJ2-7, with a tentative D call TRBD2 (5 bases). CDR3 length: 13 residues. Trimming removed 8 bases from V and 0 bases from J, with 11 bases in between. CDR1 and CDR2 (germline): ENHRY, SYGVKD.